Following are 32 T cell receptor beta chains from one sample sequenced in a study of T-cell memory formation after mild COVID-19. TCRdb recomputed calls from the 5' RACE reads with MiXCR, one row per CDR3 protein. The sample records around 300,000 distinct CDR3 sequences, approximately 8.4% being singletons. The specimen sequenced was PBMCs or a T cell subset sorted from them (not recorded which). The receptors were sampled from a man younger than 35 who had mild COVID-19 (a few samples of this study predate the infection). Cell type and time point are not known.

V gene TRBV18 combines with J gene TRBJ2-7, with D possibly matching TRBD2 (6 bases). V gave up 4 bases and J gave up 4 bases, with 11 bases separating them. The CDR3 is 13 amino acids. The V gene's germline CDR1 is KGHSH and CDR2 LQKENI. The CDR3: CASSRPGGYEQYV. CDR3 in DNA: TGTGCCAGCTCACGCCCCGGAGGGTACGAGCAGTACGTC.

This chain connects TRBV7-3 to TRBJ2-5, with TRBD1 as a possible D gene (5 bases). Germline loops: CDR1 SGHTA, CDR2 FQGTGA. The CDR3 is 13 residues long. The germline V and J ends were trimmed by 5 bases and 5 bases, with 12 bases remaining between them. CDR3 bases: TGTGCCAGCAGCCTGTCCAGGGTGGAGACCCAGTACTTC. Translated: CASSLSRVETQYF. Combining the CDR3 with reference TRBV7-3 and TRBJ2-5 gives the whole variable domain GAGVSQTPSNKVTEKGKYVELRCDPISGHTALYWYRQSLGQGPEFLIYFQGTGAADDSGLPNDRFFAVRPEGSVSTLKIQRTERGDSAVYLCASSLSRVETQYFGPGTRLLVL.

The chain carries TRBV7-2 and TRBJ1-1; no clear D gene. V was trimmed by 5 bases and J by 7 bases, leaving 20 bases between them. Germline V gives CDR1 SGHTA, CDR2 FQGNSA. This CDR3 has 15 amino acids. CDR3 DNA: TGTGCCAGCAGCATCCTGACTACATCCCCGGGTGAAGCTTTCTTT. Its translation: CASSILTTSPGEAFF. Full variable domain (outside the CDR3, taken from reference TRBV7-2 and TRBJ1-1): GAGVSQSPSNKVTEKGKDVELRCDPISGHTALYWYRQSLGQGLEFLIYFQGNSAPDKSGLPSDRFSAERTGGSVSTLTIQRTQQEDSAVYLCASSILTTSPGEAFFGQGTRLTVV.

This rearrangement joins TRBV24-1 to TRBJ2-1, with no clear D. The CDR3 runs 13 residues. V was pared by 6 bases and J by 9 bases, with 14 bases between. From germline, CDR1 is KGHDR and CDR2 SFDVKD. Here the CDR3 reads CATSNIGLGEQFF. The CDR3 DNA reads as TGTGCCACCAGTAATATCGGGCTGGGTGAGCAGTTCTTC.

This rearrangement joins TRBV4-3 to TRBJ1-6, with D tentatively TRBD1 (5 bases). Trimming stripped 0 bases from V and 9 bases from J, with 15 bases between. The CDR3 has 16 amino acids. In germline, CDR1 is LGHNA, CDR2 YSLEER. The CDR3 DNA is TGCGCCAGCAGCCAAGAGGGGGGTCCCAGGCCTTCACCCCTCCACTTT. It translates to CASSQEGGPRPSPLHF.

In its sample, this clonotype was seen a few times. This chain links TRBV5-1 with TRBJ2-7, with D perhaps assigned TRBD1 or TRBD2 (5 bases each). Trimming removed 3 bases from V and 2 bases from J, with 12 bases in between. In germline, CDR1 is SGHRS, CDR2 YFSETQ. CDR3 length: 14 residues. The CDR3 DNA is TGCGCCAGCAGCTCCCGGGACGATCCCTACGAGCAGTACTTC. It encodes CASSSRDDPYEQYF.

The gene calls are TRBV9 and TRBJ1-5; D is uncertain. The germline V gene encodes CDR1 SGDLS and CDR2 YYNGEE. The CDR3 has 15 amino acids. The V and J ends lost 2 bases and 2 bases respectively, with 11 bases between them. CDR3 in DNA: TGTGCCAGCAGCGTCCGACCGAGTCGCAATCAGCCCCAGCATTTT. This translates into CASSVRPSRNQPQHF.

The chain combines TRBV10-3 with TRBJ2-2; TRBD1 agrees at 7 bases. The CDR3 spans 20 residues. From germline, CDR1 is ENHRY and CDR2 SYGVKD. V lost 0 bases to trimming and J lost 0 bases; unmatched junction nucleotides: 13. The DNA of the CDR3 is TGTGCCATCAGTGAGTCTCGGGGCCAGGGGGACCCCCCGAACACCGGGGAGCTGTTTTTT. Residues: CAISESRGQGDPPNTGELFF.

Many counts were recorded for this clonotype. At one end, the junction sequence differs from germline, possibly due to a read error. The rearrangement joins TRBV5-1 to TRBJ2-1, with D maybe TRBD2 (5 bases). The CDR3 is made up of 15 amino acids. Germline CDR1 is SGHRS and CDR2 is YFSETQ. CDR3 sequence: CASSLSGSSYNEQFF. The CDR3 nucleotides are TGTGCCAGCAGCTTAAGCGGTAGCTCCTACAATGAGCAGTTCTTC.

The rearrangement links TRBV4-2 to TRBJ1-6, with D possibly being TRBD1 (6 bases). CDR3 size: 17 residues. The V and J ends lost 0 bases and 10 bases respectively, with 19 bases between them. Germline assignment: CDR1 LGHNA and CDR2 YNFKEQ. CDR3 sequence (DNA): TGTGCCAGCAGCCAAGAGGGGTGGGGGCGCAGGGACTCACCCCTCCACTTT. It encodes CASSQEGWGRRDSPLHF.

This clonotype has more than one count but fewer than ten. This chain connects TRBV7-2 to TRBJ2-3; unclear D gene. The CDR3 has 14 amino acids. V lost 0 bases to trimming and J lost 6 bases, with 10 bases between them. The V gene's germline CDR1 is SGHTA and CDR2 FQGNSA. Here the CDR3 DNA reads TGTGCCAGCAGCTTAGCGACAATCGGTGATACGCAGTATTTT. It is translated as CASSLATIGDTQYF.

This chain connects TRBV23-1 to TRBJ2-5, with 10 bases matching TRBD1. TRBV23-1 carries the ORF label, with uncertain function. V shed 4 bases and J 4 bases; nucleotides not matched to a gene: 6. The CDR3 totals 15 residues. The CDR3 loop reads CASSRFGTGVETQYF. As DNA, the CDR3 is TGCGCCAGCAGTCGATTCGGGACAGGGGTAGAGACCCAGTACTTC.

The table lists this clonotype with a few counts. V gene TRBV25-1 combines with J gene TRBJ2-2, with TRBD2 matching 9 bases. The junction had 2 bases not matched to a gene; V was cut back by 8 bases and J by 4 bases. In germline, CDR1 is MGHDK, CDR2 SYGVNS. This CDR3 is built from 13 residues. CDR3 bases: TGTGCCAGCCTACTAGCGGGCACCGGGGAGCTGTTTTTT. This encodes CASLLAGTGELFF.

This rearrangement joins TRBV5-1 to TRBJ1-6; TRBD1 matches at 10 bases. The CDR3 loop spans 17 amino acids. Germline assignment: CDR1 SGHRS and CDR2 YFSETQ. The V and J ends lost 0 bases and 9 bases, in that order; junction bases with no gene match: 9. The CDR3 sequence: CASSLGLGQGTRSPLHF. The CDR3 DNA is TGCGCCAGCAGCTTGGGGCTGGGACAGGGGACCCGTTCACCCCTCCACTTT.

This clonotype was seen at least ten times. In nucleotides, the CDR3 is TGTGCCAGCAGCTCCGCCCGCCTGAGCTCCTACAATGAGCAGTTCTTC. Protein product: CASSSARLSSYNEQFF. The chain has TRBV7-6 and TRBJ2-1; D is uncertain. Germline-derived CDR1 and CDR2 are SGHVS and FNYEAQ. V shed 4 bases and J shed 0 bases, with 13 bases lying between them. CDR3 length: 16 residues. Full variable domain (rest looked up from reference TRBV7-6 and TRBJ2-1): GAGVSQSPRYKVTKRGQDVALRCDPISGHVSLYWYRQALGQGPEFLTYFNYEAQQDKSGLPNDRFSAERPEGSISTLTIQRTEQRDSAMYRCASSSARLSSYNEQFFGPGTRLTVL.

The chain is built from TRBV7-2 and TRBJ2-5; D is uncertain. This CDR3 region has 13 residues. Germline CDR1 is SGHTA and CDR2 is FQGNSA. V was cut by 3 bases and J by 3 bases, with 8 bases left in between. CDR3 loop: CASSLRFEETQYF. In nucleotides, the CDR3 is TGTGCCAGCAGCTTGAGATTTGAAGAGACCCAGTACTTC.

This clonotype has just a few counts. V is TRBV9 and J is TRBJ2-5; the match to TRBD1 covers 7 bases. Germline loops: CDR1 SGDLS, CDR2 YYNGEE. The CDR3 spans 12 residues. The trim removed 4 bases at V and 12 bases at J, leaving 9 bases unmatched. CDR3 sequence (DNA): TGTGCCAGCAGCAACCGACAGGGACCGGAGTACTTC. Translated: CASSNRQGPEYF.

The rearrangement uses TRBV5-1 and TRBJ2-1; D uncertain. The CDR3 length is 12 residues. Germline CDR1 is SGHRS and CDR2 is YFSETQ. Trimming cost V 7 bases and J 6 bases, with 11 bases left between them. Here the CDR3 DNA reads TGCGCCAGCCGTCTGTCGGGCAATGAGCAGTTCTTC. Protein sequence: CASRLSGNEQFF.

In its sample, this clonotype was seen a few times. The chain joins TRBV7-8 to TRBJ2-5; no definite D call. This CDR3 has 14 amino acids. Trimming removed 1 base at V and 5 bases at J, with 11 bases between. Germline assignment: CDR1 SGHVS and CDR2 FQNEAQ. The CDR3 sequence is CASSLVLGSETQYF. The CDR3 DNA sequence: TGTGCCAGCAGCTTAGTTCTGGGGTCGGAGACCCAGTACTTC.

This clonotype occurred a few times. This chain joins TRBV5-4 and TRBJ1-1; D gene uncertain. Germline V gene data show CDR1 as SGHNT and CDR2 as YYREEE (reference sequence). Trimming removed 4 bases at V and 10 bases at J, with 11 bases between. The CDR3 totals 11 residues. CDR3 nucleotides: TGTGCCAGCAGCGGACCGGGCGGAGCTTTCTTT. Protein product: CASSGPGGAFF.

J is TRBJ2-3 and V is TRBV24-1; 10 nucleotides match TRBD2. The CDR3 sequence is 17 residues long. The V gene end was trimmed by 2 bases and the J gene end by 4 bases; junction bases not matched to a gene: 8. Germline V gene lookup returns CDR1 KGHDR and CDR2 SFDVKD. Written as DNA, the CDR3 is TGTGCCACCAGTGATTCCGAGGAGCGGGGGGGCCCAGATACGCAGTATTTT. Protein product: CATSDSEERGGPDTQYF.

The CDR3 spells CASSPQAGQGGSTEAFF. The CDR3 DNA is TGTGCCAGCAGCCCACAAGCCGGACAGGGTGGGAGCACTGAAGCTTTCTTT. This chain uses TRBV3-1 with TRBJ1-1, with 8 bases fitting TRBD1. Germline CDR1 LGHDT, CDR2 YNNKEL (reference sequence). The CDR3 is 17 amino acids. The V segment lost 4 bases and the J segment 4 bases; nucleotides outside the gene matches: 14.

A few counts support this clonotype. The genes are TRBV14 and TRBJ2-5; D is unresolved. V lost 0 bases, J lost 2 bases, and 10 bases lay in between. The CDR3 length is 15 residues. Germline CDR1 SGHDN, CDR2 FVKESK. The CDR3 sequence: CASSQDRNPQETQYF. DNA of the CDR3: TGTGCCAGCAGCCAAGATCGTAATCCTCAAGAGACCCAGTACTTC. The full variable domain, rest sourced from reference TRBV14 and TRBJ2-5, is EAGVTQFPSHSVIEKGQTVTLRCDPISGHDNLYWYRRVMGKEIKFLLHFVKESKQDESGMPNNRFLAERTGGTYSTLKVQPAELEDSGVYFCASSQDRNPQETQYFGPGTRLLVL.

This clonotype has a handful of counts. The genes are TRBV4-1 and TRBJ2-1; 9 nucleotides line up with TRBD1. The CDR3 consists of 16 residues. CDR1 is MGHRA and CDR2 is YSYEKL in the germline V gene. V shed 4 bases and J 6 bases; nucleotides not matched to a gene: 10. This chain's CDR3 is CASSRTRDREGNEQFF. The CDR3 DNA follows: TGCGCCAGCAGCCGCACCAGGGACAGGGAAGGCAATGAGCAGTTCTTC.

This clonotype occurred a few times. V and J are TRBV11-2 and TRBJ1-1; 7 bases align to TRBD1. After removal of 1 base from V and 5 bases from J, the junction contained 13 bases not matched to a gene. This CDR3 is built from 17 residues. Germline V gene sequence: CDR1 SGHAT, CDR2 FQNNGV. The CDR3 loop reads CASSLGSGDRVVTEAFF. The DNA for the CDR3 is TGTGCCAGCAGCTTAGGGTCGGGAGACAGGGTCGTAACTGAAGCTTTCTTT.

This clonotype has only a few counts. The chain couples TRBV5-1 to TRBJ1-4; tentatively, D is TRBD1 (5 bases). The germline V and J ends were trimmed by 4 bases and 8 bases, with 15 bases remaining between them. The CDR3 runs 14 residues. Germline V gene sequence: CDR1 SGHRS, CDR2 YFSETQ. The CDR3 nucleotides read TGCGCCAGCAGCCATTGGGGCAGGGCCGAAAAACTGTTTTTT. Encoded protein: CASSHWGRAEKLFF.

This clonotype was picked up a small number of times. V is TRBV15 and J is TRBJ2-3; 10 bases line up with TRBD1. The CDR3 loop spans 15 amino acids. The germline V gene has CDR1 LNHNV and CDR2 YYDKDF (reference sequence). Unmatched junction bases numbered 6, after V lost 6 bases and J lost 3 bases. CDR3: CATSAGTGATDTQYF. In DNA form, the CDR3 reads TGTGCCACCAGTGCCGGGACAGGGGCGACAGATACGCAGTATTTT.

The V gene is TRBV4-2, the J gene TRBJ2-1, with D tentatively TRBD2 (6 bases). Germline values: CDR1 LGHNA, CDR2 YNFKEQ. The CDR3 is 13 residues long. The V gene lost 1 base and the J gene lost 9 bases, with 10 bases spanning the gap. The CDR3 DNA reads TGTGCCAGCAGCCAAGGGAGGGACGGTGAGCAGTTCTTC. This translates into CASSQGRDGEQFF.

This clonotype has just a few counts. The rearrangement uses TRBV4-3 and TRBJ2-7; no clear D gene. CDR1 and CDR2 (germline): LGHNA, YSLEER. V lost 0 bases, J lost 0 bases, and 9 bases lay in between. The length of the CDR3 is 15 residues. CDR3 sequence reads: CASSQDSSLSYEQYF. In DNA form, the CDR3 reads TGCGCCAGCAGCCAAGATAGTAGCCTCTCCTACGAGCAGTACTTC.

In this sample, this clonotype turned up a few times. This chain joins TRBV2 and TRBJ1-5; no clear D gene. Deletions cut 4 bases from V and 5 bases from J, with 12 bases between. The germline CDR1 and CDR2 sequences are SNHLY and FYNNEI. The CDR3 consists of 14 residues. Here the CDR3 reads CASSAIGPDQPQHF. CDR3 nucleotide sequence: TGTGCCAGCAGTGCTATAGGACCGGATCAGCCCCAGCATTTT.

This clonotype occurred a few times. CDR3 protein: CASSPGRSDSPLHF. CDR3 sequence (DNA): TGCGCCAGCAGCCCGGGCAGGTCAGATTCACCCCTCCACTTT. The J gene is TRBJ1-6, the V gene TRBV5-1, with D hard to call. Germline CDR1 SGHRS, CDR2 YFSETQ. Trimming left V 4 bases short and J 8 bases short, with 13 bases between. The CDR3 is made up of 14 amino acids. Based on the CDR3 plus reference TRBV5-1 and TRBJ1-6, the full variable domain is KAGVTQTPRYLIKTRGQQVTLSCSPISGHRSVSWYQQTPGQGLQFLFEYFSETQRNKGNFPGRFSGRQFSNSRSEMNVSTLELGDSALYLCASSPGRSDSPLHFGNGTRLTVT.

This clonotype was detected only a few times. This chain connects TRBV4-2 to TRBJ2-1; possibly TRBD2 for D (6 bases). The CDR3 runs 17 residues. V was pared by 0 bases and J by 1 base, with 13 bases between. Looked up from germline, CDR1 is LGHNA and CDR2 is YNFKEQ. The CDR3 here is CASSQDGAGSSYNEQFF. The DNA of the CDR3 is TGTGCCAGCAGCCAAGATGGGGCGGGAAGTTCCTACAATGAGCAGTTCTTC.